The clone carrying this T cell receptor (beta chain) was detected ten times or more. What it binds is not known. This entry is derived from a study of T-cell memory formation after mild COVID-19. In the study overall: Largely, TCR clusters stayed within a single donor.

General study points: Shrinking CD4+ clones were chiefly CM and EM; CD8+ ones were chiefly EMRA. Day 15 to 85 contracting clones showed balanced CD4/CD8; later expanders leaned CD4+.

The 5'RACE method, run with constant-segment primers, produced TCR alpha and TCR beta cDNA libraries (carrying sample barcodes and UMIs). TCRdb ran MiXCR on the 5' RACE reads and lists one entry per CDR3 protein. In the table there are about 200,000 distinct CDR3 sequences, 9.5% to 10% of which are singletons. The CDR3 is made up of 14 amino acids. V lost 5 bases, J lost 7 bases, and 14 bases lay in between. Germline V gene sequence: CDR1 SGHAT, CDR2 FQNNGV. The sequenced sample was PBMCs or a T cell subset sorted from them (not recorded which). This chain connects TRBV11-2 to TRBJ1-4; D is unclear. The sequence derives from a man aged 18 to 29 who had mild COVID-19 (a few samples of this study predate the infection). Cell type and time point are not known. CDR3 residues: CASSPGRGGEKLFF. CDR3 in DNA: TGTGCCAGCAGCCCAGGTCGGGGTGGTGAAAAACTGTTTTTT.